This TCR beta chain was obtained from a study of sequential checkpoint blockade in melanoma. At the level of the study: Both treatment sequences were followed by maintenance nivolumab. About two dozen patients had tumor biopsies before treatment and at week 13.

Notes on the study in general: PD-L1 staining and CD8+ counts, not mutational load, tracked tumor T-cell clonality. Rising tumor T-cell fraction and clonality meant about 30 times likelier benefit.

This clone was counted a few times. What it recognizes is unknown. There are 14 residues in the CDR3. The germline V and J ends were trimmed by 2 bases and 5 bases, with 12 bases remaining between them. Germline V lookup: CDR1 SGHNT, CDR2 YENEEA. This table comes from immunoSEQ multiplex PCR, and its TCRdb copy is limited to in-frame clones, with some not included. The sample records roughly 18,000 clones, less than 30% being singletons. Treatment here: randomized to nivolumab then ipilimumab (arm A) or the reverse (arm B). The input for sequencing was tumor tissue (inferred from file names), taken from a patient given nivolumab and ipilimumab in sequence. The source of this sequence is a human donor with melanoma. The V call is TRBV11-3, the J call TRBJ2-5; the D call may be TRBD1 or TRBD2 (5 bases each). CDR3 bases: TGTGCCAGCAGCTTAACCCTAGCAGGGGAGACCCAGTACTTC. Amino acid sequence: CASSLTLAGETQYF.